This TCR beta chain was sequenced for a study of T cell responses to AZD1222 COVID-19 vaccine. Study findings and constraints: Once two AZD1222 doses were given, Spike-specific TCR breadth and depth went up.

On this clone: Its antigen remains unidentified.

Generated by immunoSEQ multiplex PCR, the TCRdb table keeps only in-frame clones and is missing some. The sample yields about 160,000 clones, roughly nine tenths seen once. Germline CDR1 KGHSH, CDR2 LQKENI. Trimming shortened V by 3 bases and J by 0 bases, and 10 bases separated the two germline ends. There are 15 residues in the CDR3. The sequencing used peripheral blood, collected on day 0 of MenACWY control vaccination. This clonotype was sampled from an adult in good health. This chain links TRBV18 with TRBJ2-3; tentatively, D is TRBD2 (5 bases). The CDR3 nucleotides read TGTGCCAGCTCACCTGCGGGTGCTAGCACAGATACGCAGTATTTT. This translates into CASSPAGASTDTQYF.